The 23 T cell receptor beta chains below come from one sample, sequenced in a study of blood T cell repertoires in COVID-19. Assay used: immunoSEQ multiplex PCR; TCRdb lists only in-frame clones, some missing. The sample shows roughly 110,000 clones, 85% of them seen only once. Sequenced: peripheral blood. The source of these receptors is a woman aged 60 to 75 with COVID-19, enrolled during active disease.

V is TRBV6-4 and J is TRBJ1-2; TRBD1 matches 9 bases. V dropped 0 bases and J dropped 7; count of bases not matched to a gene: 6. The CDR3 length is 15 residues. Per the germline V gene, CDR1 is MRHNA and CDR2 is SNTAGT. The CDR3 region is CASSDSGTGFVGYTF. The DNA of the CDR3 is TGTGCCAGCAGTGACTCGGGGACAGGGTTCGTTGGCTACACCTTC.

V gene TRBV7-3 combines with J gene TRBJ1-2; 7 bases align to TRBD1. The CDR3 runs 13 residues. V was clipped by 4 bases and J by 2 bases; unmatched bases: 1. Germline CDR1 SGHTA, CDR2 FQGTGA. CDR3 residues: CASSSGQNYGYTF. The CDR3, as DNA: TGTGCCAGCAGCTCGGGACAGAACTATGGCTACACCTTC.

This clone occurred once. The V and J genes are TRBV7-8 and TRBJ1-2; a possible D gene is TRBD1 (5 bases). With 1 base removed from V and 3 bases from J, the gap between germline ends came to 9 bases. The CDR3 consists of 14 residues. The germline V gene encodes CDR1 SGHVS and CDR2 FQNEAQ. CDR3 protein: CASSLDRGYYGYTF. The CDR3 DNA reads TGTGCCAGCAGCTTAGATCGGGGGTACTATGGCTACACCTTC.

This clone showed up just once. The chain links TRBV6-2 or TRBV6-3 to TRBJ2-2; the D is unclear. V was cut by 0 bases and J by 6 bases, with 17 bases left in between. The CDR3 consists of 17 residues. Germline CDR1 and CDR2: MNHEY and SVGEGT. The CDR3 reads CASSYSNTESLPGELFF. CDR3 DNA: TGTGCCAGCAGTTACTCTAACACAGAAAGTCTTCCCGGGGAGCTGTTTTTT.

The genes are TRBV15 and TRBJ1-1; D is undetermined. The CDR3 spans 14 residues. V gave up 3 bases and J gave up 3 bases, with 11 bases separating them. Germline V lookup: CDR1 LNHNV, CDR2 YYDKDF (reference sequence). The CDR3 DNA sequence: TGTGCCACCAGCAGTAGTGTCGGGGACACTGAAGCTTTCTTT. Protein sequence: CATSSSVGDTEAFF.

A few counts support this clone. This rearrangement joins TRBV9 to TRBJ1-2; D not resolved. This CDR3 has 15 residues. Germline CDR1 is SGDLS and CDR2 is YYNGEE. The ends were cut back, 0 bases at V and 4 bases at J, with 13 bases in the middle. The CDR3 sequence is CASSVANRPFYGYTF. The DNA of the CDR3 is TGTGCCAGCAGCGTAGCTAACAGACCATTCTATGGCTACACCTTC.

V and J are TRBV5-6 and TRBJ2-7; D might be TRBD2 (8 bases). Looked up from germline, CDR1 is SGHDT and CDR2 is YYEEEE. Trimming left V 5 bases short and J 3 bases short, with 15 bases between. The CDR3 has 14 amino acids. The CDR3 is CASSRQGLDYEQYF. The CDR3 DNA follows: TGTGCCAGCAGTCGACAGGGACTAGACTACGAGCAGTACTTC.

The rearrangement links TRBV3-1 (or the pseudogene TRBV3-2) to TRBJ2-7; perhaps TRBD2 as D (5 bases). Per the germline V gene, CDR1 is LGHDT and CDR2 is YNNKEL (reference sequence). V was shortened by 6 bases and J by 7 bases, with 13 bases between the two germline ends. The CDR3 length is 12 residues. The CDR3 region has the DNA TGTGCCAGCAGACAAAACGGCGGGGAGCAGTACTTC. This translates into CASRQNGGEQYF.

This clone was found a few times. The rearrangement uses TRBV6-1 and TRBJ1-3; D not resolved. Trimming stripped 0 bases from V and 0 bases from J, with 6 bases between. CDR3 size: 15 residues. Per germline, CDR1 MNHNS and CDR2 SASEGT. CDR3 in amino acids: CASSEAQYSGNTIYF. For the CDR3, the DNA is TGTGCCAGCAGTGAAGCACAGTACTCTGGAAACACCATATATTTT.

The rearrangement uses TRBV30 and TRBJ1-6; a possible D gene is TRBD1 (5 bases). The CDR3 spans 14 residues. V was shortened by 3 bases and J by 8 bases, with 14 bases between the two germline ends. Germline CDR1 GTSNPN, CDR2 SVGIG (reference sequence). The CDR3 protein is CAWRPPGSYSPLHF. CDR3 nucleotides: TGTGCCTGGAGGCCCCCAGGGTCCTATTCACCCCTCCACTTT.

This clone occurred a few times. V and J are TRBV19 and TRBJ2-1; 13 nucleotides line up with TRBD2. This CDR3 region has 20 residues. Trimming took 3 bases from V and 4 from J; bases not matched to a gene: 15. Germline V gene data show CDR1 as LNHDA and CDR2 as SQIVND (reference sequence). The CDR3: CASSIFFFGLAGASYNEQFF. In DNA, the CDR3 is TGTGCCAGTAGTATTTTTTTCTTCGGACTAGCGGGGGCCTCTTACAATGAGCAGTTCTTC.

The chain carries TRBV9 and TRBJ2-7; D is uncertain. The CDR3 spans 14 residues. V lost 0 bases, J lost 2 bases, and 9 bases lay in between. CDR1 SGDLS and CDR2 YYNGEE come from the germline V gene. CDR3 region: CASSVDPLTYEQYF. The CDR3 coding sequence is TGTGCCAGCAGCGTAGACCCGCTAACCTACGAGCAGTACTTC.

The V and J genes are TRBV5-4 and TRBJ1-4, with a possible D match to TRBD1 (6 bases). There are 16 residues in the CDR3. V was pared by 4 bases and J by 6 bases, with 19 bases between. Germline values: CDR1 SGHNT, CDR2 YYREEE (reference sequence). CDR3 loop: CASSQGLSGRDEKLFF. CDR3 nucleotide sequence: TGTGCCAGCAGCCAGGGGTTATCAGGGCGGGATGAAAAACTGTTTTTT.

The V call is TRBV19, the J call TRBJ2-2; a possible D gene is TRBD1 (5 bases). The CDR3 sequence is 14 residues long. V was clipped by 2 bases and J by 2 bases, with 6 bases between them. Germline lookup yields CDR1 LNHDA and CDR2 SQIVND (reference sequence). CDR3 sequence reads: CASSIRGNTGELFF. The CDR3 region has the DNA TGTGCCAGTAGTATAAGGGGCAACACCGGGGAGCTGTTTTTT.

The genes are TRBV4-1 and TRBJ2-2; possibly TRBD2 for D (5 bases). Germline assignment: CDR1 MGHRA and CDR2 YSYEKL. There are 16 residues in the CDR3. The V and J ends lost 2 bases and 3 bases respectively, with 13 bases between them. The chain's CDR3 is CASSQQEFSDTGELFF. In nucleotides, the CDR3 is TGCGCCAGCAGCCAACAAGAGTTTAGCGACACCGGGGAGCTGTTTTTT.

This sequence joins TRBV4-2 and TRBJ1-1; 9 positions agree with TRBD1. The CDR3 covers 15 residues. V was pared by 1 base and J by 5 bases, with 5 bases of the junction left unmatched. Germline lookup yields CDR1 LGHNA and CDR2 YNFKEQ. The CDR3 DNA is TGTGCCAGCAGCCAAGCCTCCGGACAGGGGACTGAAGCTTTCTTT. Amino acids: CASSQASGQGTEAFF.

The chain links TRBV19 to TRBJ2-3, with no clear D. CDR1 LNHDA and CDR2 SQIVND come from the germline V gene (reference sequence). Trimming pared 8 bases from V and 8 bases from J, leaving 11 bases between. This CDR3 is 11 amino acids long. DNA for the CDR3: TGTGCCAGTGCGACACGGTTTACGCAGTATTTT. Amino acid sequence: CASATRFTQYF.

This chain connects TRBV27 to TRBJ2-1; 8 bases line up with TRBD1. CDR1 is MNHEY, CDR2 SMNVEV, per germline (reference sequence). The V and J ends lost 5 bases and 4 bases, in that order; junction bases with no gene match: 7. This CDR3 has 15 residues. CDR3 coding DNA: TGTGCCAGCAGTAGATGGGACAGGCAATACAATGAGCAGTTCTTC. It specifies CASSRWDRQYNEQFF.

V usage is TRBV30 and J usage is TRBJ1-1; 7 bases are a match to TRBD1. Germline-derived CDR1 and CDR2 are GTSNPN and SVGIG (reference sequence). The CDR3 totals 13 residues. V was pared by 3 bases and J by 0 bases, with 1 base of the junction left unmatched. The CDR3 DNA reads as TGTGCCTGGAGACAGGGGATGAACACTGAAGCTTTCTTT. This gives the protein CAWRQGMNTEAFF.

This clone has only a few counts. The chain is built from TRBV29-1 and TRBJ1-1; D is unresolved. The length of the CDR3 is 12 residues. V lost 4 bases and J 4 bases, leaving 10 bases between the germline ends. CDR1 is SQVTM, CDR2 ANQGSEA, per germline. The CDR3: CSVGALSTEAFF. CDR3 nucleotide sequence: TGCAGCGTTGGGGCTTTGAGCACTGAAGCTTTCTTT.

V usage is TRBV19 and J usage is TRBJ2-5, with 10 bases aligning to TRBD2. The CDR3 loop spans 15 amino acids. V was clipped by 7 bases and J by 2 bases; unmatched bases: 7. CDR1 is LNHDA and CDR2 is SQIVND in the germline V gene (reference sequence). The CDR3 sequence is CASTPLAGDQETQYF. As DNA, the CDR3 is TGTGCCAGTACCCCTCTAGCGGGGGATCAAGAGACCCAGTACTTC. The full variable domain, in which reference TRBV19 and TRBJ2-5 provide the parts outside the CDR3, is DGGITQSPKYLFRKEGQNVTLSCEQNLNHDAMYWYRQDPGQGLRLIYYSQIVNDFQKGDIAEGYSVSREKKESFPLTVTSAQKNPTAFYLCASTPLAGDQETQYFGPGTRLLVL.

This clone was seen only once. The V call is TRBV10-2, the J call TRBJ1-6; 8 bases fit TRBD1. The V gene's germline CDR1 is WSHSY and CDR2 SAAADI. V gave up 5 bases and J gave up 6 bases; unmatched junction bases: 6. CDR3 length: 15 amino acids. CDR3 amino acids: CASSPDRELNSPLHF. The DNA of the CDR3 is TGCGCCAGCAGTCCGGACAGGGAACTTAATTCACCCCTCCACTTT.

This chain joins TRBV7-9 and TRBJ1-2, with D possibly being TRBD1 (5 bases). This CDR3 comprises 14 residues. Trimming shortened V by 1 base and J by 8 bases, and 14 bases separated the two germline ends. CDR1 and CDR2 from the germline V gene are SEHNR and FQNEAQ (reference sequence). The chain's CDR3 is CASSLDAGSEGYTF. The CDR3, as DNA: TGTGCCAGCAGCTTAGATGCAGGGTCAGAGGGCTACACCTTC.